This T cell receptor beta chain was documented in a study of blood T cell repertoires in COVID-19. For the study at large: Collection of acute and convalescent COVID-19 samples took place in the United States, Italy and Spain. In each case, the material was cDNA or gDNA derived from T cells, B-cell-depleted T cells, or PBMCs.

CDR3 size: 14 residues. V was cut by 4 bases and J by 2 bases, with 9 bases left in between. Germline V gene sequence: CDR1 LGHDT, CDR2 YNNKEL (reference sequence). Per the original data handling: Quantification of nucleated cells was approximated via reference gene primer amplification. TCRdb keeps only in-frame clones here, not all; method: immunoSEQ multiplex PCR. Clonal size and the V and J genes are those of that table, whereas D and trimming came from the DNA. The sample records roughly 190,000 clones, roughly nine tenths being singletons. The specimen sequenced was peripheral blood. This TCR came from a man younger than 40 with acute or convalescent COVID-19. This sequence joins TRBV3-1 (or the pseudogene TRBV3-2) and TRBJ1-3; possible D gene TRBD1, 5 bases. The CDR3 DNA reads as TGTGCCAGCAGCCCCAGGGAGGCTGGAAACACCATATATTTT. It specifies CASSPREAGNTIYF.